The rows below give T cell receptor beta chains drawn from one sample of a study of Graves' ophthalmopathy and Graves' hyperthyroidism. TCRdb itself ran the multiplex PCR reads through MiXCR, one entry per CDR3 protein. In the table there are 900,000 to 1,200,000 distinct CDR3 sequences, roughly 35% of which are singletons. The source material was peripheral blood or thyroid tissue (not recorded which). These receptors were taken from an adult man with Graves' hyperthyroidism. CDR3s include the opening cysteine and the closing phenylalanine or tryptophan. The D gene is left open where the match is weak. Clone size is not always given. Where it is, it says once, few, many or a class for expanded clones.

d_gene | j_gene | abundance | v_gene | CDR3aa | CDR3nt
- | TRBJ1-5 | many | TRBV7-2 | CASRKEHSSNQPQHF | TGTGCCAGCAGGAAGGAGCACTCTAGCAATCAGCCCCAGCATTTT
- | TRBJ2-7 | - | TRBV7-2 | CASSLANTGPYEQYF | TGTGCCAGCAGCTTAGCGAATACAGGTCCCTACGAGCAGTACTTC
TRBD1 | TRBJ2-5 | few | TRBV12-3/TRBV12-4 | CASSFGQAETQYF | TGTGCCAGCAGCTTCGGACAGGCGGAGACCCAGTACTTC
- | TRBJ1-1 | few | TRBV19 | CASSIGGVAEAFF | TGTGCCAGTAGTATTGGGGGAGTCGCTGAAGCTTTCTTT
- | TRBJ2-7 | - | TRBV15 | CATSTLGSYEQYF | TGTGCCACCAGCACCTTGGGCTCCTACGAGCAGTACTTC
- | TRBJ1-1 | - | TRBV20-1 | CSASCAWGRNTEAFF | TGCAGTGCCAGCTGCGCGTGGGGCCGGAACACTGAAGCTTTCTTT
- | TRBJ1-4 | once | TRBV2 | CASSERLAKEKLFF | TGTGCCAGCAGTGAAAGGCTAGCCAAAGAAAAACTGTTTTTT
- | TRBJ1-5 | - | TRBV4-2 | CASSQVKGTHQPQHF | TGTGCCAGCAGCCAAGTGAAGGGCACACATCAGCCCCAGCATTTT
TRBD2 | TRBJ2-2 | many | TRBV24-1 | CATSSAAGLAGGELFF | TGTGCCACCAGTTCCGCGGCGGGACTAGCAGGCGGGGAGCTGTTTTTT
TRBD1 | TRBJ1-1 | - | TRBV20-1 | CSTKQGAFTEAFF | TGCAGTACTAAACAGGGGGCTTTTACTGAAGCTTTCTTT